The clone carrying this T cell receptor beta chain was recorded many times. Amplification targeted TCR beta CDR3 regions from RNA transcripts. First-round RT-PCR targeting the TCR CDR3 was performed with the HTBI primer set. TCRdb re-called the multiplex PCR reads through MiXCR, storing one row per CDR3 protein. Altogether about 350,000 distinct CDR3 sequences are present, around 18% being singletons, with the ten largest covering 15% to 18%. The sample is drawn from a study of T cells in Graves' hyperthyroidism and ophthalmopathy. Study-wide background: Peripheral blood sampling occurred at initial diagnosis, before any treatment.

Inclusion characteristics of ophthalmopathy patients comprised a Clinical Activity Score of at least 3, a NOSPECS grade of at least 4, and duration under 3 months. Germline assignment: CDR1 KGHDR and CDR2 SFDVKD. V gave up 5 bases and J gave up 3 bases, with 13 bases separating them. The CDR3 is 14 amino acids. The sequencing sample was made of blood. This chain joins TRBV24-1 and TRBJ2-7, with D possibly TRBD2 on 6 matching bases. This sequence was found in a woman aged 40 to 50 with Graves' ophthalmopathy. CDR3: CATSGAGSDYEQYF. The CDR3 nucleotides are TGTGCCACCAGTGGTGCGGGATCGGACTACGAGCAGTACTTC.